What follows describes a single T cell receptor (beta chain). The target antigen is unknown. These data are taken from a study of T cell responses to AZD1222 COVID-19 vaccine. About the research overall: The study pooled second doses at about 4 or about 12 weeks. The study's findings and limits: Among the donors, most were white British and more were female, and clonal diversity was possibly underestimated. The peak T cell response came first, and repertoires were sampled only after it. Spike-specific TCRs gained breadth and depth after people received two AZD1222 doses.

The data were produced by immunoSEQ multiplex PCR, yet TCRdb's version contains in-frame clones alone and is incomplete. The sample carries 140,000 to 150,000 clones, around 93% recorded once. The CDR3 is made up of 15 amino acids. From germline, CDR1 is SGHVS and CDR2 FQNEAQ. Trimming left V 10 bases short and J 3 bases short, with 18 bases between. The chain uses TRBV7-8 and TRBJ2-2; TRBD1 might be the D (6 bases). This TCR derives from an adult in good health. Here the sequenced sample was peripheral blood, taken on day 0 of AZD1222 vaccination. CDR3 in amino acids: CATEPFEGDTGELFF. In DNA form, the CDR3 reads TGTGCCACCGAGCCGTTTGAGGGGGACACCGGGGAGCTGTTTTTT.